These 12 T cell receptor beta chains share one sample of origin, sequenced in a study of cytomegalovirus exposure and HLA in healthy donors. The primer mix had 60 Vbeta and 13 Jbeta primers. Measured with immunoSEQ multiplex PCR; TCRdb has only the in-frame clones, and not every one. In the table there are about 120,000 clones, roughly 80% of which are singletons. The sample consisted of PBMCs. The receptors here all came from a man younger than 40 in good health and CMV-seronegative.

This chain joins TRBV15 and TRBJ1-2; tentative D call: TRBD1 (5 bases). Germline CDR1 reads LNHNV; CDR2 reads YYDKDF (reference sequence). CDR3 length equals 13 residues. V was cut by 5 bases and J by 2 bases, with 9 bases left in between. Here the CDR3 DNA reads TGTGCCACCAGCCCTGGGGGGAACTATGGCTACACCTTC. Translated: CATSPGGNYGYTF.

This clone was observed a few times. The V and J genes are TRBV20-1 and TRBJ1-1; D remains unclear. This CDR3 region has 11 residues. Germline CDR1 and CDR2: DFQATT and SNEGSKA (reference sequence). The V and J ends lost 0 bases and 11 bases respectively, with 10 bases between them. The CDR3 DNA reads as TGCAGTGCTAGAGATACCCCGGGGGCTTTCTTT. Its translation is CSARDTPGAFF.

This sequence joins TRBV28 and TRBJ1-2; D may be TRBD1 (6 bases). The germline gives CDR1 MDHEN, CDR2 SYDVKM. Trimming removed 2 bases at V and 3 bases at J, with 10 bases between. The CDR3 extends over 14 amino acids. CDR3 DNA sequence: TGTGCCAGCAGTTTACGGGGGGCGGACTATGGCTACACCTTC. It is translated as CASSLRGADYGYTF.

The rearrangement links TRBV14 to TRBJ2-5, with TRBD1 matching 7 bases. The V gene end was trimmed by 0 bases and the J gene end by 5 bases; junction bases not matched to a gene: 12. Germline loops: CDR1 SGHDN, CDR2 FVKESK. The CDR3 is 17 amino acids. The CDR3 sequence: CASSQDWPGGLEETQYF. The DNA for the CDR3 is TGTGCCAGCAGCCAAGATTGGCCAGGGGGATTGGAGGAGACCCAGTACTTC.

The chain has TRBV5-6 and TRBJ1-1, with D possibly being TRBD1 (5 bases). The CDR3 consists of 14 residues. Trimming cost V 4 bases and J 1 base, with 11 bases left between them. Per the germline V gene, CDR1 is SGHDT and CDR2 is YYEEEE. CDR3: CASSPGGWNTEAFF. CDR3 DNA sequence: TGTGCCAGCAGCCCCGGGGGATGGAACACTGAAGCTTTCTTT.

The chain recombines TRBV5-1 with TRBJ1-4; 7 bases are a match to TRBD1. V dropped 3 bases and J dropped 7; count of bases not matched to a gene: 6. The CDR3 sequence is 14 residues long. Germline CDR1 is SGHRS and CDR2 is YFSETQ. CDR3 in amino acids: CASSSDRVGEKLFF. The CDR3 bases are TGCGCCAGCAGCTCCGACAGGGTGGGTGAAAAACTGTTTTTT. Supplemented by reference TRBV5-1 and TRBJ1-4, the full variable domain reads KAGVTQTPRYLIKTRGQQVTLSCSPISGHRSVSWYQQTPGQGLQFLFEYFSETQRNKGNFPGRFSGRQFSNSRSEMNVSTLELGDSALYLCASSSDRVGEKLFFGSGTQLSVL.

V and J are TRBV27 and TRBJ2-3, with 9 bases that match TRBD2. CDR1 and CDR2 (germline): MNHEY, SMNVEV (reference sequence). This CDR3 is built from 15 residues. J gave up 4 bases and V 2 bases, and 4 bases lay outside the gene matches. CDR3: CASSLAGGPPDTQYF. The CDR3 coding sequence is TGTGCCAGCAGTTTAGCGGGGGGGCCCCCAGATACGCAGTATTTT.

The chain uses TRBV6-6 and TRBJ1-1; a weak D match, TRBD1 (5 bases). With 7 bases removed from V and 4 bases from J, the gap between germline ends came to 16 bases. This CDR3 is 14 amino acids long. Looked up from germline, CDR1 is MNHNY and CDR2 is SVGAGI (reference sequence). The CDR3 nucleotides are TGTGCCAGCATCCCGACGGGGGAACGCACTGAAGCTTTCTTT. It codes for CASIPTGERTEAFF.

CDR3 loop: CASSQDPQGSYEQYF. CDR3 nucleotide sequence: TGTGCCAGCAGCCAAGACCCGCAGGGGTCCTACGAGCAGTACTTC. This chain connects TRBV4-2 to TRBJ2-7, with D possibly TRBD1 on 6 matching bases. The germline V gene encodes CDR1 LGHNA and CDR2 YNFKEQ. This CDR3 has 15 residues. Trimming cost V 0 bases and J 1 base, with 10 bases left between them.

The chain has TRBV7-6 and TRBJ2-7; TRBD1 matches 7 bases. CDR3 length: 12 amino acids. J was trimmed by 7 bases and V by 4 bases; bases with no gene match: 4. CDR1 and CDR2 (germline): SGHVS, FNYEAQ. The CDR3 here is CASSSGGREQYF. Here the CDR3 DNA reads TGTGCCAGCAGCTCAGGGGGACGGGAGCAGTACTTC.

This rearrangement joins TRBV6-1 to TRBJ1-2; D unclear. CDR1 and CDR2 (germline): MNHNS, SASEGT. Trimming took off 4 bases at V and 4 bases at J, with 19 bases between the two ends. The CDR3 has 16 residues. The CDR3 DNA sequence: TGTGCCAGCAGTGTCTCTCCAGCGGACGGACTCTATGGCTACACCTTC. As protein: CASSVSPADGLYGYTF.

V gene TRBV5-6 combines with J gene TRBJ2-2; no firm D call. Trimming shortened V by 0 bases and J by 4 bases, and 7 bases separated the two germline ends. The CDR3 sequence is 14 residues long. CDR1 and CDR2 from the germline V gene are SGHDT and YYEEEE. The CDR3 loop reads CASSLVRLTGELFF. CDR3 in DNA: TGTGCCAGCAGCTTGGTCAGGCTCACCGGGGAGCTGTTTTTT. Full variable domain (missing parts from reference TRBV5-6 and TRBJ2-2): DAGVTQSPTHLIKTRGQQVTLRCSPKSGHDTVSWYQQALGQGPQFIFQYYEEEERQRGNFPDRFSGHQFPNYSSELNVNALLLGDSALYLCASSLVRLTGELFFGEGSRLTVL.